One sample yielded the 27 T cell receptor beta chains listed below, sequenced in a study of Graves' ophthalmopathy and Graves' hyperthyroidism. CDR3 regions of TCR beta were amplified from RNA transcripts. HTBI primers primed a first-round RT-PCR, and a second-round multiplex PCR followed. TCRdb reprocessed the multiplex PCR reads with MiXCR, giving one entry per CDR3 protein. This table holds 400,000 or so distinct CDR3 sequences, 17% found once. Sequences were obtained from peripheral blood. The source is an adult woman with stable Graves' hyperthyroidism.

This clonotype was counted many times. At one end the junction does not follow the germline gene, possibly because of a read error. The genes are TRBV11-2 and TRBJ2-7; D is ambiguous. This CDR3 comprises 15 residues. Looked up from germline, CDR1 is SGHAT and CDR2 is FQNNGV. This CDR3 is CASSLGLARSYEQYF. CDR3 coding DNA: TGTGCCAGCAGTTTAGGCTTAGCCCGCTCGTACGAGCAGTACTTC.

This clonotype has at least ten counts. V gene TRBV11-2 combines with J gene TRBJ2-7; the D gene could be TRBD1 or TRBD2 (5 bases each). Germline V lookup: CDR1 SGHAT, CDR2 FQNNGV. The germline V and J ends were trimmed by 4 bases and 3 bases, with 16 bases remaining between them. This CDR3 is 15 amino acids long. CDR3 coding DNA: TGTGCCAGCAGCTCCCCGAGGGGCTCCATCTACGAGCAGTACTTC. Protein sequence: CASSSPRGSIYEQYF. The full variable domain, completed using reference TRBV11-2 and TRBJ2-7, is EAGVAQSPRYKIIEKRQSVAFWCNPISGHATLYWYQQILGQGPKLLIQFQNNGVVDDSQLPKDRFSAERLKGVDSTLKIQPAKLEDSAVYLCASSSPRGSIYEQYFGPGTRLTVT.

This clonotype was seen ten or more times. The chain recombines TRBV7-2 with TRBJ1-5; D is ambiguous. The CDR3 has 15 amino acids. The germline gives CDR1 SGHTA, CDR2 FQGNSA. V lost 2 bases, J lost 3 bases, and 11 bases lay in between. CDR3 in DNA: TGTGCCAGCAGCTTACGGGCCGGCACCAATCAGCCCCAGCATTTT. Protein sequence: CASSLRAGTNQPQHF.

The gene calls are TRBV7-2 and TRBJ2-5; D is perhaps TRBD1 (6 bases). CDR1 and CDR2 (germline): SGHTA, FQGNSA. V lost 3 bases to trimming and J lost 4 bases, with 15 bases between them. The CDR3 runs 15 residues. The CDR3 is CASSLGQLVRETQYF. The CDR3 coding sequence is TGTGCCAGCAGCTTGGGACAACTAGTTAGAGAGACCCAGTACTTC.

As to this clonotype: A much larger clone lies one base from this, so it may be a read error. Here the CDR3 DNA reads TGTGCCAGCAGCTTAGTTCCGGGACAGGCGAACACCGAGGAGCTGTTTTTT. It encodes CASSLVPGQANTEELFF. The chain combines TRBV11-2 with TRBJ2-2; 8 positions agree with TRBD1. This CDR3 has 17 residues. Per the germline V gene, CDR1 is SGHAT and CDR2 is FQNNGV.

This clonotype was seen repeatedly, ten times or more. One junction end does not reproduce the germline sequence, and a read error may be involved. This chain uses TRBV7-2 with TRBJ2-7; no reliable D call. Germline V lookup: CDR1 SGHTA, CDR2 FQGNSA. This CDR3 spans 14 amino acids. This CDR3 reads CASSLWIPSDEQYF. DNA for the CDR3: TGTGCCAGCAGCTTATGGATACCCTCCGACGAGCAGTACTTC.

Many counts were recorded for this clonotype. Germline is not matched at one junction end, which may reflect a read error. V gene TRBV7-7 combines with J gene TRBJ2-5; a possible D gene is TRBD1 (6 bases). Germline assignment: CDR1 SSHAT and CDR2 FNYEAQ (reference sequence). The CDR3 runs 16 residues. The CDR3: CASSLLGAGPKETQYF. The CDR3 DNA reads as TGTGCTAGCAGCTTATTGGGGGCAGGGCCGAAAGAGACCCAGTACTTC.

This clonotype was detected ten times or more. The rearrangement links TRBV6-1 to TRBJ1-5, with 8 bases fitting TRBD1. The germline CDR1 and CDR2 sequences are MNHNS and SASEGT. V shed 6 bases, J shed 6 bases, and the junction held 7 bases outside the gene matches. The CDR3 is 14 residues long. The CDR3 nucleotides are TGTGCCAGCAGGTTGACAGGGGTTAGTCAGCCCCAGCATTTT. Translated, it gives CASRLTGVSQPQHF.

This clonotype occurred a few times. Written as DNA, the CDR3 is TGTGCCATCTCGAACAGGGACACTGAAGCTTTCTTT. Translated, it gives CAISNRDTEAFF. The rearrangement joins TRBV10-3 to TRBJ1-1; a weak D match, TRBD1 (6 bases). Trimming pared 8 bases from V and 3 bases from J, leaving 10 bases between. The CDR3 is 12 amino acids. Germline V gene data show CDR1 as ENHRY and CDR2 as SYGVKD.

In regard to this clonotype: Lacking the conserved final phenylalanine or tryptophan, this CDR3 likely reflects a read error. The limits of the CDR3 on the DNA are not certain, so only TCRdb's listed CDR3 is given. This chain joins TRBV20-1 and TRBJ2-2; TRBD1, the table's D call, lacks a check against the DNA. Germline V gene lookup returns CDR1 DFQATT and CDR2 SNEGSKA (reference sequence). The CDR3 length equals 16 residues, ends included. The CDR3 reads CSARDGRTGSTGELVV.

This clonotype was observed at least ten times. The CDR3 DNA reads TGTGCCAGCAGTCTAGTCGACAGACCTAACTATGGCTACACCTTC. This codes for CASSLVDRPNYGYTF. This rearrangement joins TRBV7-8 to TRBJ1-2; TRBD1 is a possible D gene (5 bases). Between the trimmed V and J ends, which lost 6 bases and 0 bases, there was a span of 14 bases. Per germline, CDR1 SGHVS and CDR2 FQNEAQ. The CDR3 loop spans 15 amino acids.

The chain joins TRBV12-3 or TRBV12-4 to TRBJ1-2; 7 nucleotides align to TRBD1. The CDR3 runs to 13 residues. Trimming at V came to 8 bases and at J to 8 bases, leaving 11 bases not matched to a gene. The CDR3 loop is CASGQMGGGGYTF. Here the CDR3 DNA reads TGTGCCAGCGGTCAGATGGGAGGGGGCGGCTACACCTTC.

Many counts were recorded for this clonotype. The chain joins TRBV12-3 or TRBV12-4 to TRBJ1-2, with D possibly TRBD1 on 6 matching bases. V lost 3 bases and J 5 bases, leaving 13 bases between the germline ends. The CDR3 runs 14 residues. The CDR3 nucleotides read TGTGCCAGCAGTTTTTCCCAGGACAGTTATGGCTACACCTTC. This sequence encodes CASSFSQDSYGYTF.

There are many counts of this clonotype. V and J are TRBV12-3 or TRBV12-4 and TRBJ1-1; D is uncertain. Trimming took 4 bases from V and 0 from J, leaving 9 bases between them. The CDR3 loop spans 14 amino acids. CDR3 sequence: CASSWLRLNTEAFF. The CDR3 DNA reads TGTGCCAGCAGTTGGTTGCGGTTGAACACTGAAGCTTTCTTT.

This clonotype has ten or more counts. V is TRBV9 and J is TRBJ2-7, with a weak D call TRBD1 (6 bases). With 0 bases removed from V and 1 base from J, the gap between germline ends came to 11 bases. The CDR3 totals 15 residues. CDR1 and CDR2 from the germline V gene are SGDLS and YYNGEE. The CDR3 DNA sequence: TGTGCCAGCAGCGTAGGTACAGGGCGATCCTACGAGCAGTACTTC. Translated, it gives CASSVGTGRSYEQYF.

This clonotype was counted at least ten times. The CDR3 nucleotides are TGTGCCAGCAGCCAAGCTGGTGGCTACACCTTC. Its protein is CASSQAGGYTF. The V call is TRBV3-1, the J call TRBJ1-2, with no clear D. Trimming cost V 1 base and J 7 bases, with 4 bases left between them. The CDR3 has 11 residues. From germline, CDR1 is LGHDT and CDR2 YNNKEL (reference sequence).

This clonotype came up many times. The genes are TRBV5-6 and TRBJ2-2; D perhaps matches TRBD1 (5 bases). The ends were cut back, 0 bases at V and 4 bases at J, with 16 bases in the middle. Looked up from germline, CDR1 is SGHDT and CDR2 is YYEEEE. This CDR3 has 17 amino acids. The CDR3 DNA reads TGTGCCAGCAGCTTGGCAGGGCTTGGAACACTCACCGGGGAGCTGTTTTTT. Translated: CASSLAGLGTLTGELFF.

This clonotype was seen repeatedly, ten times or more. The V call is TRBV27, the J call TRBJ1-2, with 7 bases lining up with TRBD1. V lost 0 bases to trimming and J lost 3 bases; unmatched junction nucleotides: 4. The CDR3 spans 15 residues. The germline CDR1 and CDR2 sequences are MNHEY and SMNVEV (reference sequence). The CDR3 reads CASSLSRGQYYGYTF. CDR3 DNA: TGTGCCAGCAGTTTATCGCGGGGACAGTACTATGGCTACACCTTC.

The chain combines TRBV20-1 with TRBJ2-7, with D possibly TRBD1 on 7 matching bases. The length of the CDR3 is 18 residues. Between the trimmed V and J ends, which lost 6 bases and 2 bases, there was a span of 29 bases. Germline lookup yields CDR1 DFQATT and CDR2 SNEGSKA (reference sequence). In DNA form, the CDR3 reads TGCAGTGCGGCCAGGGGGGAACACACCAAAAGCGGCGCCTACGAGCAGTACTTC. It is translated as CSAARGEHTKSGAYEQYF.

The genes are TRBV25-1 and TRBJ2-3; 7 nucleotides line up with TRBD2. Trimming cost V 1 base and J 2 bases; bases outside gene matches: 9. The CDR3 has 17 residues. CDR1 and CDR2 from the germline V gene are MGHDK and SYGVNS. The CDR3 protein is CASSESPLADPTDTQYF. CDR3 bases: TGTGCCAGCAGTGAATCCCCTCTAGCGGATCCCACAGATACGCAGTATTTT. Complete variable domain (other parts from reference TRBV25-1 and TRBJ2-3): EADIYQTPRYLVIGTGKKITLECSQTMGHDKMYWYQQDPGMELHLIHYSYGVNSTEKGDLSSESTVSRIRTEHFPLTLESARPSHTSQYLCASSESPLADPTDTQYFGPGTRLTVL.

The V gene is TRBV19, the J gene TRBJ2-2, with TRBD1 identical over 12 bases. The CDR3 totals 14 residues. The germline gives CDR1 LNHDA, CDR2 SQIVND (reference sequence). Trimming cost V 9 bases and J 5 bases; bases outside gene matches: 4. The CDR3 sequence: CASWGQGATGELFF. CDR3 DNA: TGTGCCAGCTGGGGACAGGGGGCTACCGGGGAGCTGTTTTTT.

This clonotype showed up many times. The DNA for the CDR3 is TGTGCCAGCAGTGAGGGGCCCCCTTGGGACCTGCCTTACTTC. Translated: CASSEGPPWDLPYF. This chain links TRBV6-1 with TRBJ2-7, with D perhaps being TRBD1 or TRBD2 (5 bases each). The length of the CDR3 is 14 residues. V was pared by 3 bases and J by 13 bases, with 22 bases between. Germline CDR1 reads MNHNS; CDR2 reads SASEGT.

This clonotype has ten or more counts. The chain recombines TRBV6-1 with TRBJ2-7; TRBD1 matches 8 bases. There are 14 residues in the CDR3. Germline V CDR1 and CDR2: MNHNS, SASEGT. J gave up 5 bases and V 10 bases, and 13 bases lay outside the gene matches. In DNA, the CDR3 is TGTGCCATCCTCTCGGGACAGGTGGCCGACGAGCAGTACTTC. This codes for CAILSGQVADEQYF.

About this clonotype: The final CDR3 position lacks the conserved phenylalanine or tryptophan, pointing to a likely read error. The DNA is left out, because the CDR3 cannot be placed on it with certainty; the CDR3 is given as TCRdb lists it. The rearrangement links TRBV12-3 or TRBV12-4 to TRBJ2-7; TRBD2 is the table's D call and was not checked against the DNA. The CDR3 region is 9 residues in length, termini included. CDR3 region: CASSAGLAG.

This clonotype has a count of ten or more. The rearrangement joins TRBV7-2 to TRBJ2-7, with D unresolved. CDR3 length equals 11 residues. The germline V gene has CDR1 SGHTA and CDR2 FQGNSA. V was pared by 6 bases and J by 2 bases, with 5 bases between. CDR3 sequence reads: CASRTAYEQYF. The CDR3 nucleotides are TGTGCCAGCAGGACCGCCTACGAGCAGTACTTC.

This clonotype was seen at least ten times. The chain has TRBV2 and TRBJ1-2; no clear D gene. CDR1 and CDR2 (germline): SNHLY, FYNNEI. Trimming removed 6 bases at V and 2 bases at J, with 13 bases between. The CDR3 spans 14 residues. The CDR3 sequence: CASRPGRENYGYTF. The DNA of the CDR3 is TGTGCCAGCAGACCCGGACGGGAGAACTATGGCTACACCTTC.

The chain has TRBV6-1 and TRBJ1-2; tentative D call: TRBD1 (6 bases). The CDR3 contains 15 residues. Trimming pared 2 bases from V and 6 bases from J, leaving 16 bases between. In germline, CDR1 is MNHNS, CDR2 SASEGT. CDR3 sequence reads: CASSEIWARGDGYTF. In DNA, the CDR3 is TGTGCCAGCAGTGAAATATGGGCAAGGGGGGATGGCTACACCTTC.